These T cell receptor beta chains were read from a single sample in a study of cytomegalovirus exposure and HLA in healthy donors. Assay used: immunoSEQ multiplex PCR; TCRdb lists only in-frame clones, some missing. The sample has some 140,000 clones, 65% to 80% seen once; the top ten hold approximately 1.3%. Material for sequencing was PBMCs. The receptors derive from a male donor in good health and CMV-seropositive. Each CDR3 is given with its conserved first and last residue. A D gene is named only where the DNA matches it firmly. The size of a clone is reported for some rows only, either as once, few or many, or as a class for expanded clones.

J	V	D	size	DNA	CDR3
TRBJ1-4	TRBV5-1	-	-	TGCGCCAGCAGCGTCAAACCGGGGAATGAAAAACTGTTTTTT	CASSVKPGNEKLFF
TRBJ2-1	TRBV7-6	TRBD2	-	TGTGCCAGCAGCTTAGTTGGGGAGGGCCCCTACAATGAGCAGTTCTTC	CASSLVGEGPYNEQFF
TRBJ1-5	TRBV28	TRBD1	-	TGTGCCAGCAGTTCCGGGGGGGGGACAGCTAATCAGCCCCAGCATTTT	CASSSGGGTANQPQHF
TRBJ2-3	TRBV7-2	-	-	TGTGCCAGCAGCTTAGCTGCCGCTCAACCAGGGCAAGATACGCAGTATTTT	CASSLAAAQPGQDTQYF
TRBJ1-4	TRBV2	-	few	TGTGCCAGCAGGCCAGGGGCAGACAGGGAAAAACTGTTTTTT	CASRPGADREKLFF
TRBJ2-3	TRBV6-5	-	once	TGTGCCAGCAGTTATCAGGGGTGGGGAGGCACAGATACGCAGTATTTT	CASSYQGWGGTDTQYF
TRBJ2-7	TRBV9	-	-	TGTGCCAGCAGCGGGGACATAAAGGACGAGCAGTACTTC	CASSGDIKDEQYF
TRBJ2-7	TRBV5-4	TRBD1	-	TGTGCCAGCAGCCCCGACAGGGGGCGCGAGCAGTACTTC	CASSPDRGREQYF
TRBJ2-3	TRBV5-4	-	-	TGTGCCAGCAGGTCAACAGGGTTTAATACGCAGTATTTT	CASRSTGFNTQYF
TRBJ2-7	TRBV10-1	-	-	TGCGCCAGCAGTCCGGACTGGTCCTACGAGCAGTACTTC	CASSPDWSYEQYF
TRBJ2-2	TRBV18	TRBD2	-	TGTGCCAGCTCCCCAGGATCTAGCGGGAGATCAGCCGGGGAGCTGTTTTTT	CASSPGSSGRSAGELFF
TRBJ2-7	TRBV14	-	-	TGTGCCAGCAGCCAACAAACGACAGGCTACGAGCAGTACTTC	CASSQQTTGYEQYF
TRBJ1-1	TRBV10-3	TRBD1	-	TGTGCCATCAGTGAGCGGGACAGGGGTGCGGGAGCTTTCTTT	CAISERDRGAGAFF
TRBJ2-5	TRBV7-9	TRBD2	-	TGTGCCAGCAGCGACGGACTAGCGGGAACACAAGAGACCCAGTACTTC	CASSDGLAGTQETQYF
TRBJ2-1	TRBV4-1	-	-	TGCGCCAGCAGCCAAGATTCCGGACTAAGCTACAATGAGCAGTTCTTC	CASSQDSGLSYNEQFF
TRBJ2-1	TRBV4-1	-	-	TGCGCCAGCAGCCACCGTAGCGGCTACAATGAGCAGTTCTTC	CASSHRSGYNEQFF
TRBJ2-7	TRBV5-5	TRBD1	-	TGTGCCAGCAGCTTGGCACCAGGGGGAAGCCTCACCTACGAGCAGTACTTC	CASSLAPGGSLTYEQYF
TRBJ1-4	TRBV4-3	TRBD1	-	TGCGCCAGCAGCCAAGAGGCCTTAGGGGGCGAAAAACTGTTTTTT	CASSQEALGGEKLFF
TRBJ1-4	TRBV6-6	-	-	TGTGCCAGCAGGTTGGACACAAGGGATGAAAAACTGTTTTTT	CASRLDTRDEKLFF
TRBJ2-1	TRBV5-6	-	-	TGTGCCAGCAGCTTGGGTCTCGGGGAATCCTACAATGAGCAGTTCTTC	CASSLGLGESYNEQFF
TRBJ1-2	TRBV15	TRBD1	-	TGTGCCACCAGCAGGCCAGGGGGGTATAACTATGGCTACACCTTC	CATSRPGGYNYGYTF
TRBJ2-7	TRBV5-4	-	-	TGTGCCAGCACGCGGAAGCGCGGGTGGTTGGACGAGCAGTACTTC	CASTRKRGWLDEQYF
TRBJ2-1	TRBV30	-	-	TGTGCCTGGAGGGTCAGGACAGACCGGCGGCCTGATGGGCAGTTCTTC	CAWRVRTDRRPDGQFF
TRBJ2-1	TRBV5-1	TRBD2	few	TGCGCCAGCAGCTTTTCCGCGGGAGAGGGGTCCAATGAGCAGTTCTTC	CASSFSAGEGSNEQFF
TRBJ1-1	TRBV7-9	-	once	TGTGCCAGCAGTACAGCGGCGGACGGGAACACTGAAGCTTTCTTT	CASSTAADGNTEAFF
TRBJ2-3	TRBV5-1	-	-	TGCGCCAGCAGCTTTTTCGGTGCATTCCCAGATACGCAGTATTTT	CASSFFGAFPDTQYF
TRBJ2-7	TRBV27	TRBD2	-	TGTGCCAGCAGTCCCCCCCGACTAGCGGGGACCTCCTACGAGCAGTACTTC	CASSPPRLAGTSYEQYF
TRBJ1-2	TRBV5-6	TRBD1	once	TGTGCCAGCAGCTTCAGGGGGGTCTATGGCTACACCTTC	CASSFRGVYGYTF
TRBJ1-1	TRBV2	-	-	TGTGCCAGCAGTGAAACCGGGATCGAAGCTTTCTTT	CASSETGIEAFF
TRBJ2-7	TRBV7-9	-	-	TGTGCCAGCAGCTTAAGTGCGGCACTGGACGAGCAGTACTTC	CASSLSAALDEQYF
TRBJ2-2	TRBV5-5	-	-	TGTGCCAGCAGCTTAGCATCAACGCCCGGGGAGCTGTTTTTT	CASSLASTPGELFF
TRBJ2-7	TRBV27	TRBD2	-	TGTGCCAGCAGTTTGCTGTTAGCGGGCGGACCCACCTACGAGCAGTACTTC	CASSLLLAGGPTYEQYF
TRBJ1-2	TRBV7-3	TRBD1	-	TGTGCCAGCAGCCCAACGGACAGGGTCTATGGCTACACCTTC	CASSPTDRVYGYTF
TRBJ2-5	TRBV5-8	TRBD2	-	TGTGCCAGCAGCCCTGGGACTAGCGGGAGTGGGCAAGAGACCCAGTACTTC	CASSPGTSGSGQETQYF
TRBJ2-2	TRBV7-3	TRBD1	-	TGTGCCAGCAGCCAGGGGGCGGCCGGGGAGCTGTTTTTT	CASSQGAAGELFF
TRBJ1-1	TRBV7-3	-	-	TGTGCCAGCAGCCCAGGACTTACTCGGGGGGAAGAAGCTTTCTTT	CASSPGLTRGEEAFF
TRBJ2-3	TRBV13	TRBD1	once	TGTGCCAGCAGCTTAGCTGGACAGGGGAGCACAGATACGCAGTATTTT	CASSLAGQGSTDTQYF
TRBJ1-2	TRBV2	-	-	TGTGCCGACGCGACAGGCCCAGCCCGTGGCTACACCTTC	CADATGPARGYTF
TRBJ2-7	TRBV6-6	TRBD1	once	TGTGCCAGCAGAAACCGGGACAGGGGGCATGTCGAGCAGTACTTC	CASRNRDRGHVEQYF
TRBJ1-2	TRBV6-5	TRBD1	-	TGTGCCAGCAGTTACACAGGGGTGGCGGGCGGCTACACCTTC	CASSYTGVAGGYTF
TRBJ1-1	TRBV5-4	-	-	TGTGCCAGCAGCTTCCAGAACACTGAAGCTTTCTTT	CASSFQNTEAFF
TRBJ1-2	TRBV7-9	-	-	TGTGCCAGCAGCCCCCCCAACTATGGCTACCCCTTC	CASSPPNYGYPF
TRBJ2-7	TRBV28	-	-	TGTGCCAGCAGTCCAGATCGATACGAGCAGTACTTC	CASSPDRYEQYF
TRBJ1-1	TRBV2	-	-	TGTGCCAGTACGTGGATGGAGGGCACTGAAGCTTTCTTT	CASTWMEGTEAFF
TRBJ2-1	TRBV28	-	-	TGTGCCAGCCGGGAGGGGGCTCTCTACAATGAGCAGTTCTTC	CASREGALYNEQFF
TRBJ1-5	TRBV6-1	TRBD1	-	TGTGCCAGCAGTGAATGGACAGGGGTAGGGAATCAGCCCCAGCATTTT	CASSEWTGVGNQPQHF
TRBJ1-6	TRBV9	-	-	TGTGCCAGCAGCATGGACAGTGCTTGGTCCTATAATTCACCCCTCCACTTT	CASSMDSAWSYNSPLHF
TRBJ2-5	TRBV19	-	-	TGTGCCAGTAGTATACCGGACAACCCGGAGACCCAGTACTTC	CASSIPDNPETQYF